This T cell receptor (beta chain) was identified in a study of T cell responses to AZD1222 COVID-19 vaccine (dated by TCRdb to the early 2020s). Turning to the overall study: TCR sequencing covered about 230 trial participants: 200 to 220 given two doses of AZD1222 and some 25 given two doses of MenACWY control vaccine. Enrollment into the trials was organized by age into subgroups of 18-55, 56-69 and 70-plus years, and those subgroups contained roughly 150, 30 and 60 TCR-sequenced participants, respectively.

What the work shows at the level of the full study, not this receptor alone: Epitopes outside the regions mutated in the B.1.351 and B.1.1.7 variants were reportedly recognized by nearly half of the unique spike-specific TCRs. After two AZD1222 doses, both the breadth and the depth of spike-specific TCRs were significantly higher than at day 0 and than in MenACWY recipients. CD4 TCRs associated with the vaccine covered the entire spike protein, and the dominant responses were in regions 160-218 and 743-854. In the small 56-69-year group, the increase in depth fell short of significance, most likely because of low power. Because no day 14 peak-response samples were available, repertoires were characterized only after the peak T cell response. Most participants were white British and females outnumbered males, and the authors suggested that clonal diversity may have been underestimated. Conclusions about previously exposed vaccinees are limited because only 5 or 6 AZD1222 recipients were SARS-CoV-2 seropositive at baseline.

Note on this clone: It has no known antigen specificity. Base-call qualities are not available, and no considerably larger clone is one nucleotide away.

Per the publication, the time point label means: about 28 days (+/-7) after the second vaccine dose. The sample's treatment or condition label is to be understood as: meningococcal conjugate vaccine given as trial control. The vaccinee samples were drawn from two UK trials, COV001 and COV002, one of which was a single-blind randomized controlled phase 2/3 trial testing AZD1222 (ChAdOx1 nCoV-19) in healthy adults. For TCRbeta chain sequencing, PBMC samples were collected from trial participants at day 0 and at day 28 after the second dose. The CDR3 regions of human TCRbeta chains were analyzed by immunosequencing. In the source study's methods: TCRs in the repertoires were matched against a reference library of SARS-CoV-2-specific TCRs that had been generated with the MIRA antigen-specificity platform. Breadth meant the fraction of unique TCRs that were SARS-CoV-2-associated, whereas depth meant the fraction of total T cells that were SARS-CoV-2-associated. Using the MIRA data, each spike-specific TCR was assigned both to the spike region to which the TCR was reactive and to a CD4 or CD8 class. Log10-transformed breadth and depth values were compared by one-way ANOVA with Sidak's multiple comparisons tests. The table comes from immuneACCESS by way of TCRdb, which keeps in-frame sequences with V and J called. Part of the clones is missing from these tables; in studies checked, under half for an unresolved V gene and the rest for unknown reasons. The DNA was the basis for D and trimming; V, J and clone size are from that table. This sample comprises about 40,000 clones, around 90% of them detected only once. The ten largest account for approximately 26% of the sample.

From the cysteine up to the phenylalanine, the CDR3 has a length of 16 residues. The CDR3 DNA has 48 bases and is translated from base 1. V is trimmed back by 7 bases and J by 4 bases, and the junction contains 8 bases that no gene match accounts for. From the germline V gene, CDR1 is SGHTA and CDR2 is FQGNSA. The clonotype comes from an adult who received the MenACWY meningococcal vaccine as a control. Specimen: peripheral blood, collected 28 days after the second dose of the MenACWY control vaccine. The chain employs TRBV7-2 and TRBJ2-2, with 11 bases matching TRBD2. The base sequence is TGTGCCAGCATACTAGGGGGACTAGCGGCCACCGGGGAGCTGTTTTTT. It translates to CASILGGLAATGELFF.